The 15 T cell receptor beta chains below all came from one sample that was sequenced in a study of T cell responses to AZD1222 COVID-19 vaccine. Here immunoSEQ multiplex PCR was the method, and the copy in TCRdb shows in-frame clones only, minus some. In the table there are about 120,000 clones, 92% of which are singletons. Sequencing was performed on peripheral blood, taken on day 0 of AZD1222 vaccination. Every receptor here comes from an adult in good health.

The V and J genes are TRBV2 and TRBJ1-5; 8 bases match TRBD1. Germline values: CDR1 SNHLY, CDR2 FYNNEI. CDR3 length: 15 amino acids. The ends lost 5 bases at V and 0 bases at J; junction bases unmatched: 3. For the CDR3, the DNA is TGTGCCAGCAGTCCGGGACAGGCTAGCAATCAGCCCCAGCATTTT. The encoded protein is CASSPGQASNQPQHF.

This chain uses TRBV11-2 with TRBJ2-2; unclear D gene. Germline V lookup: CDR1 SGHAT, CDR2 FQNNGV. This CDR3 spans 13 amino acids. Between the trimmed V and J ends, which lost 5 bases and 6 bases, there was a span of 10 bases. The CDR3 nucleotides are TGTGCCAGCAGCCCTCCGGTGGCCGGGGAGCTGTTTTTT. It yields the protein CASSPPVAGELFF.

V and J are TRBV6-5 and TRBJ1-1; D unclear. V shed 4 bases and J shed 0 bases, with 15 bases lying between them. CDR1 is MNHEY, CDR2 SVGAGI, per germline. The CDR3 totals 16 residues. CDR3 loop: CASSSNSLPLNTEAFF. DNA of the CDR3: TGTGCCAGCAGTTCCAATAGCTTACCCTTGAACACTGAAGCTTTCTTT.

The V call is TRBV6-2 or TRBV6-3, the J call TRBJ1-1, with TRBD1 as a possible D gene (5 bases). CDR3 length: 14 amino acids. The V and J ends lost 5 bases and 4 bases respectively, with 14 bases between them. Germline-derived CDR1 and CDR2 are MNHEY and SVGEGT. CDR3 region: CASSTNLGGTEAFF. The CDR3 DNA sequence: TGTGCCAGCAGTACCAACCTGGGGGGCACTGAAGCTTTCTTT.

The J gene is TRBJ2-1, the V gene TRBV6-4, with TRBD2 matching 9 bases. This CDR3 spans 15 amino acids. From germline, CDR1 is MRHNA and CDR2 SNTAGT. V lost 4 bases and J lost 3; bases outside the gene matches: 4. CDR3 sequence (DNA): TGTGCCAGCAGTGGTCTAGCGGGGAACTACAATGAGCAGTTCTTC. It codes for CASSGLAGNYNEQFF.

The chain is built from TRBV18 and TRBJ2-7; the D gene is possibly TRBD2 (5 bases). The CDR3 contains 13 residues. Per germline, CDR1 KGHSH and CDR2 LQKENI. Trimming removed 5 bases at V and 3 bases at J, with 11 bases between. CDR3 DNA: TGTGCCAGCTCAACGGGTCGGGGCTACGAGCAGTACTTC. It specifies CASSTGRGYEQYF.

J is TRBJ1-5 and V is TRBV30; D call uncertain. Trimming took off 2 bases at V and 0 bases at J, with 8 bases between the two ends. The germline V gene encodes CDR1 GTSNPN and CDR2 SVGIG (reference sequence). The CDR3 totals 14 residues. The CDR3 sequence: CAWSPWDSNQPQHF. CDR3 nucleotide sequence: TGTGCCTGGAGTCCATGGGATAGCAATCAGCCCCAGCATTTT.

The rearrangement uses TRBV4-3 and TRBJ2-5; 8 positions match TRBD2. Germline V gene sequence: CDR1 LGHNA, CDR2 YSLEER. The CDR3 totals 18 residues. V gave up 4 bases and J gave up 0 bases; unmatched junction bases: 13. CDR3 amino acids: CASSPSAGGVGNQETQYF. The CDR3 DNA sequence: TGCGCCAGCAGCCCCAGTGCGGGGGGCGTCGGGAACCAAGAGACCCAGTACTTC.

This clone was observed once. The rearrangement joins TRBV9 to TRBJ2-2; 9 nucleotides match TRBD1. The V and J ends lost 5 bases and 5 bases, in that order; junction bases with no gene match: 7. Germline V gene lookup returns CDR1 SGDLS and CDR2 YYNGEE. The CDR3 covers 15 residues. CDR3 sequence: CASRGGTGRTGELFF. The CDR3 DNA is TGTGCCAGCAGGGGAGGGACAGGGAGAACCGGGGAGCTGTTTTTT.

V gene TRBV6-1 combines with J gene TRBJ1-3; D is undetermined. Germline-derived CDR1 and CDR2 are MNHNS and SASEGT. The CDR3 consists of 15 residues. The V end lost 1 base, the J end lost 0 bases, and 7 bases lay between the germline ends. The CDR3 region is CASSEDGYSGNTIYF. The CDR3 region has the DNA TGTGCCAGCAGTGAAGACGGCTACTCTGGAAACACCATATATTTT.

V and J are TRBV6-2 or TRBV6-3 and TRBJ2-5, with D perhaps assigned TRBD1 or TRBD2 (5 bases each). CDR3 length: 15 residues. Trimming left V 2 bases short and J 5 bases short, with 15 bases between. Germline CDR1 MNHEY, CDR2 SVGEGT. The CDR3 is CASSYPERGEETQYF. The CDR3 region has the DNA TGTGCCAGCAGTTACCCAGAACGAGGGGAGGAGACCCAGTACTTC.

DNA of the CDR3: TGTGCCAGCAGTTTATCCGGCAGGGAGGATCAGCCCCAGCATTTT. Residues: CASSLSGREDQPQHF. The genes are TRBV27 and TRBJ1-5; maybe TRBD1 (5 bases). The germline V and J ends were trimmed by 0 bases and 5 bases, with 11 bases remaining between them. The germline gives CDR1 MNHEY, CDR2 SMNVEV (reference sequence). The CDR3 runs 15 residues.

DNA for the CDR3: TGTGCCATCAGTGAAATCAGTGATAATTCACCCCTCCACTTT. Its protein is CAISEISDNSPLHF. The chain has TRBV10-3 and TRBJ1-6; D not resolved. The germline gives CDR1 ENHRY, CDR2 SYGVKD. V was trimmed by 3 bases and J by 5 bases, leaving 8 bases between them. This CDR3 region has 14 residues.

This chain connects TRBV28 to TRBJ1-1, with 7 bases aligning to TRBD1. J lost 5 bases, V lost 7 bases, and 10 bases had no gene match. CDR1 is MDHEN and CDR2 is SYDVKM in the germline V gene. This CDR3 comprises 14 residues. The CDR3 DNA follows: TGTGCCAGCATTACATTAAGGGGGCGAACTGAAGCTTTCTTT. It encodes CASITLRGRTEAFF.

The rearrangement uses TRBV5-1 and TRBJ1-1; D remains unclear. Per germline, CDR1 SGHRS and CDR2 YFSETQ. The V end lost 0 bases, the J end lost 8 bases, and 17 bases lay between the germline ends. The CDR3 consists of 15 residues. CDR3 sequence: CASSLDFGVDIEAFF. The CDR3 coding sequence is TGCGCCAGCAGCTTGGATTTTGGGGTGGATATAGAAGCTTTCTTT.